This TCR beta chain derives from a study of blood T cells in healthy people across ages. CDR3 length equals 16 residues. The V gene end was trimmed by 4 bases and the J gene end by 0 bases; junction bases not matched to a gene: 5. The V gene's germline CDR1 is LGHNA and CDR2 YSLEER. A J-beta primer mix and a sample-barcoded 5' primer were used in a second PCR of about 7 to 12 cycles. A single record per CDR3 protein comes from TCRdb applying MiXCR to the 5' RACE reads. Of around 800,000 distinct CDR3 sequences listed, roughly 44% are singletons. The table lists this clonotype with a few counts. The rearrangement links TRBV4-3 to TRBJ2-1; TRBD2 matches at 8 bases. Sequencing input: blood. This TCR was sampled from a man in his sixties in good health. CDR3 nucleotides: TGCGCCAGCAGCCGGGCCGGGACTAGCTCCTACAATGAGCAGTTCTTC. This gives the protein CASSRAGTSSYNEQFF.